This TCR beta chain is from a study of T cell clones after liver transplantation. Using immunoSEQ multiplex PCR, the repertoire was profiled, and TCRdb retains in-frame clones only, with some absent. The data contain around 19,000 clones, 80% to 90% of them singletons. The CDR3 sequence is 14 residues long. Per germline, CDR1 MDHEN and CDR2 SYDVKM. The trim removed 6 bases at V and 3 bases at J, leaving 7 bases unmatched. The V gene is TRBV28, the J gene TRBJ1-1; 7 bases agree with TRBD1. This receptor was obtained from a human donor who received a liver transplant. The sample consisted of CD8+ T cells from blood, taken before liver transplant. The CDR3 region has the DNA TGTGCCAGCAGGTACAGGGGCGGAGACACTGAAGCTTTCTTT. Translation gives CASRYRGGDTEAFF.